A selection of T cell receptor beta chains follows, all from one sample in a study of cytomegalovirus exposure and HLA in healthy donors. Clones were read by immunoSEQ multiplex PCR, and TCRdb kept only the in-frame ones, dropping some. This sample has some 150,000 clones, with roughly a tenth found just once. Sample: PBMCs. These receptors came from a male donor in good health and CMV-seronegative. CDR3s include the opening cysteine and the closing phenylalanine or tryptophan.

>17|TRBJ1-4|TRBV28
CASSQSTGWEANEKLFF
>18|TRBJ2-6|TRBV9
CASSAVGTGVAGANVLTF
>15|TRBJ2-1|TRBV6-1
CASSEGQNFYNEQFF
>16|TRBJ1-2|TRBV7-9
CASSQGDRGRLEGYTF
>15|TRBJ1-4|TRBV19
CATGSIQGTNEKLFF
>20|TRBJ2-4|TRBV15
CATSRASVQRGPLAKNIQYF
>13|TRBJ2-7|TRBV29-1
CSVEEWDNYEQYF
>12|TRBJ2-7|TRBV29-1
CSVEWTGYEQYF
>10|TRBJ1-1|TRBV11-2
CATGERVAFF
>15|TRBJ2-7|TRBV18
CASSLNSGTSGEQYF
>15|TRBJ1-6|TRBV13
CASRARDRMNPPLHF
>16|TRBJ2-1|TRBV5-1
CASSLVAGAGYNEQFF
>18|TRBJ2-7|TRBV14
CASSQGLAETTLSYEQYF
>16|TRBJ2-3|TRBV9
CASSVGLRQGTDTQYF